This TCR beta chain was identified during a study of T cell repertoires in cytomegalovirus infection. Whole-study context: CMV epitopes, recently identified HLA-C-restricted and well-studied HLA-B-restricted, were used. Overall study results and limits: Dominating the ex vivo response were HLA-C-restricted CMV-specific TCR beta clonotypes. The cumulative frequency of public TCR beta families distinguished individuals who carried CMV together with the relevant HLA.

About this clonotype: The antigen is unknown.

V lost 7 bases and J 0 bases, leaving 7 bases between the germline ends. The CDR3 consists of 13 residues. From germline, CDR1 is SNHLY and CDR2 FYNNEI. MiXCR, run by TCRdb on the reads, gives a single entry per CDR3 protein. The table has hundreds of thousands of distinct CDR3 sequences, around 32% seen once. The V call is TRBV2, the J call TRBJ1-5; D gene unclear. The receptor comes from a human donor in good health (CMV status not recorded). Some clones in this sample may be carry-over from other donors' samples. Material: cultured PBMCs, obtained from culture after CMV antigen stimulation. CDR3 region: CASNRDSNQPQHF. CDR3 sequence (DNA): TGTGCCAGCAATAGGGATAGCAATCAGCCCCAGCATTTT.